The present T cell receptor (beta chain) was sequenced within a study of blood T cell repertoires in COVID-19. Study-level information: Acute and convalescent COVID-19 samples came from the United States, Italy and Spain.

This clone has more than one count but fewer than ten. Germline lookup yields CDR1 DFQATT and CDR2 SNEGSKA (reference sequence). This CDR3 is built from 13 residues. Assay used: immunoSEQ multiplex PCR; TCRdb lists only in-frame clones, some missing. The sample consists of around 200,000 clones, around 80% of them appearing once. The chain is built from TRBV20-1 and TRBJ2-7; D unresolved. The sequence derives from an older woman with acute or convalescent COVID-19. What was sequenced was peripheral blood. CDR3: CSGSAPSSYEQYF. CDR3 in DNA: TGCAGCGGTAGTGCACCCAGCTCCTACGAGCAGTACTTC.